The present entry profiles one T cell receptor beta chain with its context. Antigen: not known. The data stem from a study of cytomegalovirus exposure and HLA in healthy donors. With 60 Vbeta and 13 Jbeta primers, the PCR was carried out. Sequenced by immunoSEQ multiplex PCR; TCRdb stores in-frame clones only, minus some. The repertoire holds approximately 140,000 clones, with 73% as singletons. Everyone who donated was a healthy bone marrow donor. Findings and caveats of the study: CMV antigen specificity was confirmed in vitro for a few CMV-associated chains. Later analysis indicated greater clonal expansion among HLA-associated TCR beta chains than among equally common other chains. Overall, approximately 180 TCR beta chains were annotated as cytomegalovirus-associated.

Germline-derived CDR1 and CDR2 are SGHTS and YDEGEE. V gave up 7 bases and J gave up 8 bases; unmatched junction bases: 8. The CDR3 is made up of 12 amino acids. This chain links TRBV5-8 with TRBJ1-2; 7 nucleotides align to TRBD1. Sequencing was done on a sample of PBMCs. The sequence was obtained from a woman between 40 and 50 years old in good health and CMV-seronegative. In nucleotides, the CDR3 is TGTGCCAGCGGGGACAGTGTCTTGGGCTACACCTTC. This gives the protein CASGDSVLGYTF.